This T cell receptor (beta chain) was sequenced in a study of T cells in Graves' hyperthyroidism and ophthalmopathy. Study observations and caveats: Blood also carried most thyroid clonotypes expanded above 0.001.

Amplified regions were TCR beta CDR3 sequences from RNA transcripts. HTBI primers drove first-round RT-PCR of the TCR CDR3. TCRdb re-called the multiplex PCR reads through MiXCR, storing one row per CDR3 protein. This sample yields about 350,000 distinct CDR3 sequences, of which about 19% are seen a single time; approximately 4% belongs to the top ten. The CDR3 runs 14 residues. After removal of 5 bases from V and 4 bases from J, the junction contained 8 bases not matched to a gene. The germline V gene encodes CDR1 MDHEN and CDR2 SYDVKM. This clonotype occurred many times. The antigen remains unidentified.

This receptor was obtained from a woman aged 18-29 years with Graves' hyperthyroidism. This chain uses TRBV28 with TRBJ2-7; 7 bases line up with TRBD1. Sequenced sample: blood. The CDR3 protein is CASSLTRGRYEQYF. The CDR3 DNA follows: TGTGCCAGCAGTCTCACAAGGGGGCGGTACGAGCAGTACTTC.